This TCR beta chain was identified during a study of cytomegalovirus exposure and HLA in healthy donors. Profiling relied on immunoSEQ multiplex PCR, and the TCRdb table lists in-frame clones only, not all of them. This sample has 55,000 to 70,000 clones, with about 91% found just once. The CDR3 totals 13 residues. The V gene's germline CDR1 is SEHNR and CDR2 FQNEAQ (reference sequence). The trim removed 10 bases at V and 9 bases at J, leaving 10 bases unmatched. What was sequenced was PBMCs. This receptor was taken from a woman in her thirties in good health and CMV-seronegative. The chain employs TRBV7-9 and TRBJ2-1, with TRBD2 matching 9 bases. CDR3 amino acids: CATAASGTAEQFF. The CDR3 nucleotides read TGTGCCACAGCGGCTAGCGGGACGGCTGAGCAGTTCTTC.